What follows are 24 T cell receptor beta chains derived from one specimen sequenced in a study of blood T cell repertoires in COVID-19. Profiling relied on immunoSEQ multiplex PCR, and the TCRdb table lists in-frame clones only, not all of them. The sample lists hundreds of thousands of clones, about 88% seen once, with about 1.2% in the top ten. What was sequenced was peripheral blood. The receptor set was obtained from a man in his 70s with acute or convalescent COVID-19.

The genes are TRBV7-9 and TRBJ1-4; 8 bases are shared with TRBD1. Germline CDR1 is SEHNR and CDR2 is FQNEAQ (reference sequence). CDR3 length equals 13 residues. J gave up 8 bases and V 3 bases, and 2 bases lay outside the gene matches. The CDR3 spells CASSFGQGEKLFF. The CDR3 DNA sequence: TGTGCCAGCAGCTTCGGACAGGGCGAAAAACTGTTTTTT. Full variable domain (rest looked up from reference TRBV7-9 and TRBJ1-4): DTGVSQNPRHKITKRGQNVTFRCDPISEHNRLYWYRQTLGQGPEFLTYFQNEAQLEKSRLLSDRFSAERPKGSFSTLEIQRTEQGDSAMYLCASSFGQGEKLFFGSGTQLSVL.

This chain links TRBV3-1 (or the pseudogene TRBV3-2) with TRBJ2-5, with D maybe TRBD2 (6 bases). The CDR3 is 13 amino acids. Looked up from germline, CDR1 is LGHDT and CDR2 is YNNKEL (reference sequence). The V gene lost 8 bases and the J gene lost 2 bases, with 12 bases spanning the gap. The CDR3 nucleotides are TGTGCCAGCGGCAGGGAGGAACAAGAGACCCAGTACTTC. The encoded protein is CASGREEQETQYF.

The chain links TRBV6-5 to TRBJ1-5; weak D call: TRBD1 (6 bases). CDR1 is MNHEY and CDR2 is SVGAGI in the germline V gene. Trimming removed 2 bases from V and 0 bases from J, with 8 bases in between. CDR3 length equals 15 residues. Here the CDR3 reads CASSYGRGSNQPQHF. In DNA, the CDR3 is TGTGCCAGCAGTTACGGCAGGGGTAGCAATCAGCCCCAGCATTTT.

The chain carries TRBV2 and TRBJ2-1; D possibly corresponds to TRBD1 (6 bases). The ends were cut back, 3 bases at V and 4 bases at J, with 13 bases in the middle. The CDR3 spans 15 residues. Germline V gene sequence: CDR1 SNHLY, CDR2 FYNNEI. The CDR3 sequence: CASSDTGKQYNEQFF. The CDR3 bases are TGTGCCAGCAGTGATACAGGGAAGCAATACAATGAGCAGTTCTTC.

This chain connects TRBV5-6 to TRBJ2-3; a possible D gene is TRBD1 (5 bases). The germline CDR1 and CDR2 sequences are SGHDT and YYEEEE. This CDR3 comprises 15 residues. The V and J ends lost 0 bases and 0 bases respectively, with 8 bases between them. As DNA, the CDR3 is TGTGCCAGCAGCTTGGTCCAGGGAAGCACAGATACGCAGTATTTT. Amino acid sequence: CASSLVQGSTDTQYF.

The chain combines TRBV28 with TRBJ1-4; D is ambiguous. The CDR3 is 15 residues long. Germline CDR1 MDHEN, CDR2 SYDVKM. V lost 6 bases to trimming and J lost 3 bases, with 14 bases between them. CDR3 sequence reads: CASSILDTANEKLFF. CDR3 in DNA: TGTGCCAGCAGCATTTTGGATACAGCTAATGAAAAACTGTTTTTT. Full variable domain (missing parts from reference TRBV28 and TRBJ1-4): DVKVTQSSRYLVKRTGEKVFLECVQDMDHENMFWYRQDPGLGLRLIYFSYDVKMKEKGDIPEGYSVSREKKERFSLILESASTNQTSMYLCASSILDTANEKLFFGSGTQLSVL.

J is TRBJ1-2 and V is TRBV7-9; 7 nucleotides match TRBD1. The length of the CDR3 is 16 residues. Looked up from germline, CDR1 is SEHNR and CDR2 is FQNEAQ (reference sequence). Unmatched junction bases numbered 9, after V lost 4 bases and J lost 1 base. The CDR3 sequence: CASSSPNRGDNYGYTF. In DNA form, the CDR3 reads TGTGCCAGCAGCTCCCCAAACAGGGGTGATAACTATGGCTACACCTTC. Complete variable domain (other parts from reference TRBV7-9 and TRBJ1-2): DTGVSQNPRHKITKRGQNVTFRCDPISEHNRLYWYRQTLGQGPEFLTYFQNEAQLEKSRLLSDRFSAERPKGSFSTLEIQRTEQGDSAMYLCASSSPNRGDNYGYTFGSGTRLTVV.

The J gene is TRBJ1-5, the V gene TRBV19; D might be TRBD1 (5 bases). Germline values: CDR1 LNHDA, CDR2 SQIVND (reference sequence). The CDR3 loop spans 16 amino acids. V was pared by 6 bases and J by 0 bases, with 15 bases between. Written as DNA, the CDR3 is TGTGCCAGTAGACTCAGGGATCTGATTAGCAATCAGCCCCAGCATTTT. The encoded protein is CASRLRDLISNQPQHF. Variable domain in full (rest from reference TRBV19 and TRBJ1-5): DGGITQSPKYLFRKEGQNVTLSCEQNLNHDAMYWYRQDPGQGLRLIYYSQIVNDFQKGDIAEGYSVSREKKESFPLTVTSAQKNPTAFYLCASRLRDLISNQPQHFGDGTRLSIL.

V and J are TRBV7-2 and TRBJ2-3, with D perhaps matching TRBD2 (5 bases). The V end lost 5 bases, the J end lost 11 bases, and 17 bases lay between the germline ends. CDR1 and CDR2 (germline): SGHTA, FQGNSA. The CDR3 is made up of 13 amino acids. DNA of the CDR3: TGTGCCAGCAGCAATCAACTAGTGGCGGGGCAGTATTTT. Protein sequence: CASSNQLVAGQYF.

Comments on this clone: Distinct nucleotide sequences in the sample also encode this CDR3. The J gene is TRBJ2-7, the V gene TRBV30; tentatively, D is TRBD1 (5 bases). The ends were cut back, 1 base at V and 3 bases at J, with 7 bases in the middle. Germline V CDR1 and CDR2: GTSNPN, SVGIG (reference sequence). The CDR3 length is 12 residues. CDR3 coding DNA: TGTGCCTGGAGTGCTGACAGCTACGAGCAGTACTTC. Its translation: CAWSADSYEQYF.

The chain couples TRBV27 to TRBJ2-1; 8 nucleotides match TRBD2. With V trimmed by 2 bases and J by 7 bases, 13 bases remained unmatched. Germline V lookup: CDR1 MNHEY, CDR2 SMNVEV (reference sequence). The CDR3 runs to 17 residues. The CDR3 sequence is CASSLRSREVSGNEQFF. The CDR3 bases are TGTGCCAGCAGTTTAAGGTCGCGGGAGGTCTCGGGAAATGAGCAGTTCTTC.

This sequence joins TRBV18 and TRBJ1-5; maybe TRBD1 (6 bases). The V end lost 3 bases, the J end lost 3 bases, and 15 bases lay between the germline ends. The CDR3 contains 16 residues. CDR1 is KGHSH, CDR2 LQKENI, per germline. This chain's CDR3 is CASSPATGPFNQPQHF. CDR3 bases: TGTGCCAGCTCACCGGCGACAGGCCCCTTCAATCAGCCCCAGCATTTT.

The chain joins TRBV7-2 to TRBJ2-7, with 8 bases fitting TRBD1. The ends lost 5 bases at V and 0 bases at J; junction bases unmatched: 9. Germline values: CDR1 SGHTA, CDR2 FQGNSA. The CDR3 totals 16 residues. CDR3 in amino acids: CASSAWTGPSSYEQYF. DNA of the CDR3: TGTGCCAGCAGCGCTTGGACAGGGCCTTCCTCCTACGAGCAGTACTTC.

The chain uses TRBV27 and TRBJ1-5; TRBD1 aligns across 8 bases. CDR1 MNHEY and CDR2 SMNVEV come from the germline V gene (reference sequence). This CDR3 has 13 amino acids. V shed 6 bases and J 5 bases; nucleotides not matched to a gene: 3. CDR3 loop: CASSRGQHQPQHF. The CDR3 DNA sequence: TGTGCCAGCAGCAGGGGGCAGCATCAGCCCCAGCATTTT.

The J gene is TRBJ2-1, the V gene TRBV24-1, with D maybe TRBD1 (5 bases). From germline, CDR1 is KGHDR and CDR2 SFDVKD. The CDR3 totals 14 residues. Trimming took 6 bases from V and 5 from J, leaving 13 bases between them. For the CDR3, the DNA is TGTGCCACCAGTTTGCCAGGGCGACACAATGAGCAGTTCTTC. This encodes CATSLPGRHNEQFF.

CDR3 amino acids: CASKRGGATGELFF. The CDR3 DNA reads TGTGCCAGTAAACGTGGGGGGGCTACCGGGGAGCTGTTTTTT. This chain joins TRBV19 and TRBJ2-2, with D perhaps matching TRBD2 (7 bases). Looked up from germline, CDR1 is LNHDA and CDR2 is SQIVND (reference sequence). The CDR3 length is 14 residues. Trimming took off 7 bases at V and 5 bases at J, with 14 bases between the two ends.

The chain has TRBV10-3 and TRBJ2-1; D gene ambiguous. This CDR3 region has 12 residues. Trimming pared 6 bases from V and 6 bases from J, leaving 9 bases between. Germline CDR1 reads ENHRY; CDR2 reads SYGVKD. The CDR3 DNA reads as TGTGCCATCAGCCAGGCCCCCAATGAGCAGTTCTTC. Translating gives CAISQAPNEQFF.

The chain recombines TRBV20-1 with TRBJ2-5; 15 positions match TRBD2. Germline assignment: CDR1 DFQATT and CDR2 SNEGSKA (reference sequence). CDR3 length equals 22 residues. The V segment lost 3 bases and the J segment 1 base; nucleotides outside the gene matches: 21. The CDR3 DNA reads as TGCAGTGCTAGTGGAATTCATCCGGGACTAGCGGGGGGTAGGGCCCTCCAAGAGACCCAGTACTTC. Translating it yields CSASGIHPGLAGGRALQETQYF.

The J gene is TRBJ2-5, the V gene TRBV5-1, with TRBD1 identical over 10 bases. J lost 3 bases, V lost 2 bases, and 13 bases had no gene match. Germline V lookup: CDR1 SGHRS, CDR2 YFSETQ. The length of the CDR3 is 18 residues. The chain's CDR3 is CASSLGLGTGDLKETQYF. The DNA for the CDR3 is TGCGCCAGCAGCTTAGGTCTTGGGACAGGGGACCTAAAAGAGACCCAGTACTTC.

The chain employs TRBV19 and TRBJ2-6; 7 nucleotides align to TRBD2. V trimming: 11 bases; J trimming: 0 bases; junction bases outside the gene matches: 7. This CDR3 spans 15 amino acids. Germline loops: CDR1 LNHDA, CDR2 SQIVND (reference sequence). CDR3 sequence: CASWEGRSGANVLTF. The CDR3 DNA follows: TGTGCCTCTTGGGAGGGACGCTCTGGGGCCAACGTCCTGACTTTC.

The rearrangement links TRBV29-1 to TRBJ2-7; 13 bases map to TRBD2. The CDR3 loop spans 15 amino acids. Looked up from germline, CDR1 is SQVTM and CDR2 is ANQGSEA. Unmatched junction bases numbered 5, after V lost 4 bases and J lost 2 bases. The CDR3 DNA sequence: TGCAGCGTTGTGGGACTAGCGGGACAACCCTACGAGCAGTACTTC. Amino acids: CSVVGLAGQPYEQYF.

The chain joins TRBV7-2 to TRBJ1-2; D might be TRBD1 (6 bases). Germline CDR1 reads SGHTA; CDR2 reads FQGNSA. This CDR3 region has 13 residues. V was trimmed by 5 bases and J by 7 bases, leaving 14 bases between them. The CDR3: CASSKKQGGGYTF. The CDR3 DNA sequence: TGTGCCAGCAGCAAAAAACAGGGCGGTGGCTACACCTTC.

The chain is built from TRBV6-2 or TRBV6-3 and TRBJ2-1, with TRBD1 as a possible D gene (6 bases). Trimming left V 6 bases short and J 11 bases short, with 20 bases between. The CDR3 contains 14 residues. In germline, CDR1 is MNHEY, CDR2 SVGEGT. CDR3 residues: CASSLGQLLAQQFF. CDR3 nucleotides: TGTGCCAGCAGCCTTGGACAGCTGCTAGCCCAGCAGTTCTTC.

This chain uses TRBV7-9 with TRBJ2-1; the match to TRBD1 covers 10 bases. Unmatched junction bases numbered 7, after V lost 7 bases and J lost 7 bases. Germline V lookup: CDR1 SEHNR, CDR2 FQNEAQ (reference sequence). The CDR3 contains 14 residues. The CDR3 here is CASIRTGGWNEQFF. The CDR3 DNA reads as TGTGCCAGCATCAGGACAGGGGGTTGGAATGAGCAGTTCTTC.